Listed below are T cell receptor beta chains from one sample, sequenced in a study of PD-1 blockade in classical Hodgkin lymphoma. TCRdb's copy holds only in-frame clones and misses some; the assay was immunoSEQ multiplex PCR. This sample has 49,000 or so clones, with around 80% found just once. The sample here was peripheral blood mononuclear cells (PBMCs), taken before the second cycle of nivolumab. These receptors were taken from a human donor with classical Hodgkin lymphoma. CDR3s include the opening cysteine and the closing phenylalanine or tryptophan. Each record gives: V gene, D gene, CDR3 protein. The D gene is left open where the match is weak.

>TRBV5-1|TRBD2
CASSPPGLAGVAEQFF
>TRBV5-6|NA
CASSPGSYNEQFF
>TRBV9|NA
CASSVGGTNYEQYF
>TRBV25-1|TRBD1
CASSEPTGRSGNTIYF
>TRBV5-1|TRBD1
CASSPHRDRSTGELFF
>TRBV5-4|NA
CASSATDTQYF
>TRBV28|NA
CASTSAGVGYTF
>TRBV6-6|NA
CASSYLGNSPLHF
>TRBV28|NA
CASVSFFNQPQHF
>TRBV28|NA
CASSSREQGQETQYF
>TRBV14|NA
CASSQTGPQETQYF
>TRBV5-4|NA
CASSAVGGAWNTEAFF
>TRBV14|NA
CASSQGVGSTYTEAFF
>TRBV6-5|NA
CASSSVPGRETQYF
>TRBV6-5|NA
CASSTSYEQYF
>TRBV19|TRBD2
CASSAGLAGVDTQYF
>TRBV2|NA
CAGSTGPSVGYTF
>TRBV9|NA
CASSVGEYGYTF
>TRBV19|NA
CASSIDRAFFYEQYF
>TRBV7-9|NA
CASSLGLTGAARMNTEAFF
>TRBV11-2|NA
CASSQGEGPYEQYF
>TRBV4-1|TRBD1
CASSDREVGSPLHF
>TRBV9|NA
CASSVDRAYLRVGYTF
>TRBV6-1|NA
CASGGLSSYNEQFF
>TRBV5-1|NA
CASSLVGRGYEQYF
>TRBV7-8|NA
CASSFGRVGNQPQHF
>TRBV5-1|TRBD2
CASDLGASGGAGETQYF
>TRBV27|TRBD1
CASSHIQGINQPQHF
>TRBV7-3|TRBD1
CASSPPRQGPNTEAFF
>TRBV6-6|NA
CASSYSLAQTGELFF
>TRBV10-1|TRBD1
CASSEPDRDGETQYF
>TRBV28|NA
CASIGQLSTEAFF
>TRBV6-5|TRBD1
CASRVDRGGNIQYF
>TRBV15|NA
CATSRGLAAEQYF
>TRBV4-3|NA
CASSRSGGRTDTQYF